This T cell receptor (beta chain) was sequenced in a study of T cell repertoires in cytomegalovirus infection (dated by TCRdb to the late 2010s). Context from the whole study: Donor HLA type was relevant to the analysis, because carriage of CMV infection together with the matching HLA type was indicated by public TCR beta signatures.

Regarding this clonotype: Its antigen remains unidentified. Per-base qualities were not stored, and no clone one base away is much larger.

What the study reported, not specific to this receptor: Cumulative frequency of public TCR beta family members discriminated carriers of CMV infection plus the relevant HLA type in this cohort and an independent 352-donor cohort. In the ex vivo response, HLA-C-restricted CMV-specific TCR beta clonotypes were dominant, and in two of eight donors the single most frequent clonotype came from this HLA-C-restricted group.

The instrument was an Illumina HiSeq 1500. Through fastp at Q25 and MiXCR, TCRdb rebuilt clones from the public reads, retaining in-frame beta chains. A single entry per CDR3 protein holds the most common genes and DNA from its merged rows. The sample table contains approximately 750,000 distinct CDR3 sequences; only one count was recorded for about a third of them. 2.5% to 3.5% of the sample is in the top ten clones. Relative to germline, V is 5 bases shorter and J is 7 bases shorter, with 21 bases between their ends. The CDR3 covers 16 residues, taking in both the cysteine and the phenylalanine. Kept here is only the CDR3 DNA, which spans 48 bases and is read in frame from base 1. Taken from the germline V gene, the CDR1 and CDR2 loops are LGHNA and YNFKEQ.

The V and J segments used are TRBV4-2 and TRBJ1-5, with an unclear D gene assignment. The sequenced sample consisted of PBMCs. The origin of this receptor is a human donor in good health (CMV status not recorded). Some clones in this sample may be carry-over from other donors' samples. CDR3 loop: CASSLYRAEEGQPQHF. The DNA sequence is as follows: TGTGCCAGCAGCTTATACCGGGCTGAAGAGGGACAGCCCCAGCATTTT.